Listed below are T cell receptor beta chains from one sample, sequenced in a study of blood T cell repertoires in COVID-19. Only in-frame clones appear in the TCRdb table, and some are missing; sequencing was by immunoSEQ multiplex PCR. The sample carries around 160,000 clones, 80% recorded once. The sample consisted of peripheral blood. These TCRs come from a man in his sixties with active or convalescent COVID-19. The CDR3 runs from the conserved cysteine through the conserved F or W. The D gene is left open where the match is weak. Some rows mark clone size as missing; the rest say once, few, many or name a class of expanded clone.

CDR3nt: TGTGCCAGCAGTGAATGGGGCAACTCACCCCTCCACTTT
CDR3aa: CASSEWGNSPLHF
d_gene: NA
j_gene: TRBJ1-6
v_gene: TRBV25-1
abundance: NA

CDR3nt: TGTGCCAGCAGCCAAGGGGGGGCGGGAGTCGACAATGAGCAGTTCTTC
CDR3aa: CASSQGGAGVDNEQFF
d_gene: NA
j_gene: TRBJ2-1
v_gene: TRBV4-2
abundance: NA

CDR3nt: TGTGCCAGCAAACCCCCGTTTGACGGGGTCCAAGAGACCCAGTACTTC
CDR3aa: CASKPPFDGVQETQYF
d_gene: NA
j_gene: TRBJ2-5
v_gene: TRBV21-1
abundance: NA

CDR3nt: TGTGCCAGCAGTTACTCAACAGACCCCCAGCCCCAGCATTTT
CDR3aa: CASSYSTDPQPQHF
d_gene: NA
j_gene: TRBJ1-5
v_gene: TRBV6-2/TRBV6-3
abundance: NA

CDR3nt: TGTGCCAGCAGCTTAGTTACGAGCTCTGGGGCCAACGTCCTGACTTTC
CDR3aa: CASSLVTSSGANVLTF
d_gene: NA
j_gene: TRBJ2-6
v_gene: TRBV7-2
abundance: NA

CDR3nt: TGTGCCAGCAGTTTCGGAGGTCAGCCCCAGCATTTT
CDR3aa: CASSFGGQPQHF
d_gene: NA
j_gene: TRBJ1-5
v_gene: TRBV27
abundance: NA

CDR3nt: TGTGCCAGCAGCTTAGACAGGGTGAACAATGAGCAGTTCTTC
CDR3aa: CASSLDRVNNEQFF
d_gene: NA
j_gene: TRBJ2-1
v_gene: TRBV7-2
abundance: NA

CDR3nt: TGTGCCACCAGTGCCTCGACAGGGGCTGCTTCTGGGGCCAACGTCCTGACTTTC
CDR3aa: CATSASTGAASGANVLTF
d_gene: TRBD1
j_gene: TRBJ2-6
v_gene: TRBV24-1
abundance: NA

CDR3nt: TGTGCCAGCAGCCTTGGTCCGGGAAAATCTGAAAAACTGTTTTTT
CDR3aa: CASSLGPGKSEKLFF
d_gene: NA
j_gene: TRBJ1-4
v_gene: TRBV27
abundance: NA

CDR3nt: TGCAGCGTTGAGGAGGACGGGGAGACCCAGTACTTC
CDR3aa: CSVEEDGETQYF
d_gene: NA
j_gene: TRBJ2-5
v_gene: TRBV29-1
abundance: few

CDR3nt: TGTGCCACCAGTGGGGGGGGACTGCAAGAGACCCAGTACTTC
CDR3aa: CATSGGGLQETQYF
d_gene: TRBD2
j_gene: TRBJ2-5
v_gene: TRBV24-1
abundance: NA

CDR3nt: TGTGCTAGTGGTCAGTCTAACTATGGCTACACCTTC
CDR3aa: CASGQSNYGYTF
d_gene: NA
j_gene: TRBJ1-2
v_gene: TRBV12-5
abundance: NA

CDR3nt: TGTGCCAGCTCACCTCAAAAAGGGGGCAACTACAATGAGCAGTTCTTC
CDR3aa: CASSPQKGGNYNEQFF
d_gene: TRBD1
j_gene: TRBJ2-1
v_gene: TRBV18
abundance: NA

CDR3nt: TGTGCCACCAGCAGAGGGGACAGCCAAGAGACCCAGTACTTC
CDR3aa: CATSRGDSQETQYF
d_gene: TRBD1
j_gene: TRBJ2-5
v_gene: TRBV15
abundance: few

CDR3nt: TGTGCCAGCAGTTACTCGGGTCCAGGTAGTGGATACGAGCAGTACTTC
CDR3aa: CASSYSGPGSGYEQYF
d_gene: NA
j_gene: TRBJ2-7
v_gene: TRBV6-5
abundance: NA

CDR3nt: TGTGCCAGCAAGCAGGGGAACTCCTATAATTCACCCCTCCACTTT
CDR3aa: CASKQGNSYNSPLHF
d_gene: NA
j_gene: TRBJ1-6
v_gene: TRBV2
abundance: NA

CDR3nt: TGTGCCAGCGACCGGACAGGGGAGTACGAGCAGTACTTC
CDR3aa: CASDRTGEYEQYF
d_gene: TRBD1
j_gene: TRBJ2-7
v_gene: TRBV2
abundance: NA

CDR3nt: TGTGCCAGCAGTGAAGCTATCGGGACAGGGGTACTGAACACTGAAGCTTTCTTT
CDR3aa: CASSEAIGTGVLNTEAFF
d_gene: TRBD1
j_gene: TRBJ1-1
v_gene: TRBV2
abundance: NA

CDR3nt: TGTGCCAGCAGGGACAGGGATTACGAGCAGTACTTC
CDR3aa: CASRDRDYEQYF
d_gene: TRBD1
j_gene: TRBJ2-7
v_gene: TRBV2
abundance: NA

CDR3nt: TGTGCCACCCAGGGGGACACTGAAGCTTTCTTT
CDR3aa: CATQGDTEAFF
d_gene: TRBD1
j_gene: TRBJ1-1
v_gene: TRBV28
abundance: NA

CDR3nt: TGTGCCAGCAGCGTAGCTACAAGGGCTAGCGGGAGGGAAGATACGCAGTATTTT
CDR3aa: CASSVATRASGREDTQYF
d_gene: TRBD2
j_gene: TRBJ2-3
v_gene: TRBV9
abundance: NA